This T cell receptor (beta chain) derives from a study of cytomegalovirus exposure and HLA in healthy donors. Study as a whole: Ancestry clustering placed 81% of several hundred genotyped donors in the Caucasian-associated cluster. Study-level points and caveats: It was reported that the classifier diagnosed cytomegalovirus status with high specificity and sensitivity in both the original and validation cohorts. Earlier analysis found most TCR beta V segments productive about 87% or about 30% of the time.

Both 60 Vbeta primers and 13 Jbeta primers went into the PCR. Method: immunoSEQ multiplex PCR; TCRdb's copy keeps in-frame clones and lacks some. The data contain 120,000 or so clones, roughly three quarters of them singletons. Donors had nominal health at sampling but likely had unrecorded immune exposures. Germline CDR1 is MNHEY and CDR2 is SMNVEV (reference sequence). The CDR3 is 17 residues long. Trimming shortened V by 2 bases and J by 2 bases, and 13 bases separated the two germline ends. In the case of this clone: No antigen is known for it.

The rearrangement uses TRBV27 and TRBJ1-6, with TRBD1 as a possible D gene (5 bases). The origin of this receptor is a man in his fifties or sixties in good health and CMV-seropositive. Sequencing used PBMCs. For the CDR3, the DNA is TGTGCCAGCAGTTTAAAAGGGGCCGGGCCCTATAATTCACCCCTCCACTTT. Residues: CASSLKGAGPYNSPLHF.